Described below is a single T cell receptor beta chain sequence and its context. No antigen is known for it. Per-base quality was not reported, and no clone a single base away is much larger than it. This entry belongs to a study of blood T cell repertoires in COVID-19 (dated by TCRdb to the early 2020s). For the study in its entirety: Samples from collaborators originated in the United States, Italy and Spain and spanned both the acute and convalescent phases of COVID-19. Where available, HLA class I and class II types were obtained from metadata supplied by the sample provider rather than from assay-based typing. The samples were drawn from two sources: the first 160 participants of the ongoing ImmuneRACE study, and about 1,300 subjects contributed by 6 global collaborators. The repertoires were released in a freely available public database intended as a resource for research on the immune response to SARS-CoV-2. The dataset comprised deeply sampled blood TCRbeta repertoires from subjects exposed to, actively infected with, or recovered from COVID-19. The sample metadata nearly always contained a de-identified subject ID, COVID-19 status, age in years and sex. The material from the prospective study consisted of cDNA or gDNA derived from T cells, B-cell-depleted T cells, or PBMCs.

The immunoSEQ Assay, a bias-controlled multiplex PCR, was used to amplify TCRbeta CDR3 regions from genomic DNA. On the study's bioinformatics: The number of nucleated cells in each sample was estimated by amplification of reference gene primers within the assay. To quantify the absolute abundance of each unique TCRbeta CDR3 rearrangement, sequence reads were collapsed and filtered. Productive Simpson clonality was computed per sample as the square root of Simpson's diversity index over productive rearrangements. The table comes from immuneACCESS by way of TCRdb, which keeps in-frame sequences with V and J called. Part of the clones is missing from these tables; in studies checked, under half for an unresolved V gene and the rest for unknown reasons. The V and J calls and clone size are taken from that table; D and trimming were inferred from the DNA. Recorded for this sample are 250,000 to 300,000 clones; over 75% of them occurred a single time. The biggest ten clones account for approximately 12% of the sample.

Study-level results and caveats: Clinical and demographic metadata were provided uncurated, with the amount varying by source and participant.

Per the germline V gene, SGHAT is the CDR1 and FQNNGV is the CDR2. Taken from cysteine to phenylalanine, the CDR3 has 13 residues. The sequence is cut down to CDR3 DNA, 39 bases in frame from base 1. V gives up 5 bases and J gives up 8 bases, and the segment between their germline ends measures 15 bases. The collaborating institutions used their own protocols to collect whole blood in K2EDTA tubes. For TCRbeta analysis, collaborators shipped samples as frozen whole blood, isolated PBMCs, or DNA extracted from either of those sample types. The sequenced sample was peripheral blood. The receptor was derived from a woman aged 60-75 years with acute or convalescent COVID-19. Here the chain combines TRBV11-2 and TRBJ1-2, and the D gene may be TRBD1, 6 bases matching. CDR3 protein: CASSLGQYGGYTF. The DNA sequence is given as TGTGCCAGCAGCCTTGGACAGTACGGAGGCTACACCTTC.